Shown below are 11 T cell receptor beta chains from a single sample sequenced in a study of glioma-infiltrating T cells. Amplification of TCR alpha and beta CDR3 regions from RNA used iRepertoire nested multiplex PCR. TCRdb re-called the multiplex PCR reads through MiXCR, storing one row per CDR3 protein. The repertoire holds approximately 400,000 distinct CDR3 sequences, with roughly two fifths as singletons. Sequenced material: glioma tissue, nonneoplastic brain tissue, or PBMCs (not recorded which). These TCRs come from a human donor with low-grade glioma or glioblastoma, undergoing nonglioma brain surgery, or in good health (not recorded which).

V and J are TRBV7-2 and TRBJ1-5; a weak D match, TRBD1 (5 bases). The CDR3 length is 15 residues. Germline CDR1 reads SGHTA; CDR2 reads FQGNSA. V was cut by 5 bases and J by 4 bases, with 15 bases left in between. The CDR3: CASSERRDPNQPQHF. The CDR3 coding sequence is TGTGCCAGCAGCGAGCGTCGGGACCCTAATCAGCCCCAGCATTTT.

On this clonotype itself: Lacking the conserved final phenylalanine or tryptophan, this CDR3 likely reflects a read error. The J gene is TRBJ2-1, the V gene TRBV6-1; maybe TRBD1 (5 bases). V was cut by 5 bases and J by 2 bases, with 10 bases left in between. The CDR3 is 14 residues long. The germline V gene encodes CDR1 MNHNS and CDR2 SASEGT. CDR3 in amino acids: CASSTDSTYNEQFS. The CDR3, as DNA: TGTGCCAGCAGTACAGACAGCACCTACAATGAGCAGTTCTCC.

This chain connects TRBV20-1 to TRBJ1-2; D unclear. The CDR3 length is 12 residues. Trimming took 6 bases from V and 4 from J, leaving 12 bases between them. CDR1 and CDR2 (germline): DFQATT, SNEGSKA (reference sequence). CDR3 bases: TGCAGTGCCTCAACGGACCGCTATGGCTACACCTTC. Residues: CSASTDRYGYTF.

The chain has TRBV29-1 and TRBJ1-1; D might be TRBD1 (6 bases). The length of the CDR3 is 12 residues. V gave up 5 bases and J gave up 3 bases, with 10 bases separating them. CDR1 and CDR2 from the germline V gene are SQVTM and ANQGSEA. The CDR3 region has the DNA TGCAGCGTTAGCGGACAGTACACTGAAGCTTTCTTT. This encodes CSVSGQYTEAFF.

The chain joins TRBV7-2 to TRBJ1-2, with D possibly matching TRBD1 (6 bases). This CDR3 has 13 amino acids. With 3 bases removed from V and 6 bases from J, the gap between germline ends came to 11 bases. Germline CDR1 and CDR2: SGHTA and FQGNSA. CDR3 sequence (DNA): TGTGCCAGCAGCTTTTACAGGGTTAATGGCTACACCTTC. It encodes CASSFYRVNGYTF. Full variable domain (rest looked up from reference TRBV7-2 and TRBJ1-2): GAGVSQSPSNKVTEKGKDVELRCDPISGHTALYWYRQSLGQGLEFLIYFQGNSAPDKSGLPSDRFSAERTGGSVSTLTIQRTQQEDSAVYLCASSFYRVNGYTFGSGTRLTVV.

In regard to this clonotype: Relative to the germline gene, one junction end is altered; a read error may explain this. J is TRBJ1-2 and V is TRBV29-1; the D gene is possibly TRBD1 (5 bases). The CDR3 loop spans 9 amino acids. Germline CDR1 and CDR2: SQVTM and ANQGSEA. This CDR3 reads CSASGTEEF. CDR3 coding DNA: TGCAGCGCGTCCGGGACCGAGGAGTTC.

The sample holds many counts of this clonotype. The gene calls are TRBV6-2 or TRBV6-3 and TRBJ2-7; possible D gene TRBD2, 6 bases. In germline, CDR1 is MNHEY, CDR2 SVGEGT. V was shortened by 2 bases and J by 5 bases, with 16 bases between the two germline ends. The CDR3 has 15 amino acids. The CDR3 protein is CASSYLDRGGDEQYF. CDR3 in DNA: TGTGCCAGCAGTTACCTGGACCGCGGAGGGGACGAGCAGTACTTC.

This clonotype was picked up many times. This rearrangement joins TRBV28 to TRBJ1-2; D is unclear. This CDR3 contains 13 residues. Trimming took 3 bases from V and 0 from J, leaving 5 bases between them. CDR1 is MDHEN, CDR2 SYDVKM, per germline. CDR3: CASSFLTNYGYTF. The CDR3 nucleotides read TGTGCCAGCAGTTTCTTAACTAACTATGGCTACACCTTC.

This clonotype occurred once. This chain joins TRBV7-6 and TRBJ2-2; D not resolved. The CDR3 has 14 amino acids. Germline V gene data show CDR1 as SGHVS and CDR2 as FNYEAQ. V lost 10 bases and J lost 1, with 13 bases in between. This CDR3 is CANHGPQNTGELFF. The CDR3 DNA reads TGTGCCAACCACGGCCCACAGAACACCGGGGAGCTGTTTTTT.

There are a few counts of this clonotype. This sequence joins TRBV3-1 and TRBJ1-5; no definite D call. This CDR3 is 16 amino acids long. The V and J ends lost 1 base and 4 bases respectively, with 14 bases between them. Germline CDR1 and CDR2: LGHDT and YNNKEL (reference sequence). The CDR3 loop is CASSQGIWAPNQPQHF. The CDR3, as DNA: TGTGCCAGCAGCCAAGGTATTTGGGCGCCAAATCAGCCCCAGCATTTT.

The sample holds many counts of this clonotype. The CDR3 sequence: CSARVRTVNTEAFF. CDR3 coding DNA: TGCAGTGCTAGAGTCAGGACGGTGAACACTGAAGCTTTCTTT. The chain employs TRBV20-1 and TRBJ1-1; no clear D gene. The germline gives CDR1 DFQATT, CDR2 SNEGSKA (reference sequence). CDR3 length equals 14 residues. V was clipped by 1 base and J by 0 bases, with 9 bases between them.